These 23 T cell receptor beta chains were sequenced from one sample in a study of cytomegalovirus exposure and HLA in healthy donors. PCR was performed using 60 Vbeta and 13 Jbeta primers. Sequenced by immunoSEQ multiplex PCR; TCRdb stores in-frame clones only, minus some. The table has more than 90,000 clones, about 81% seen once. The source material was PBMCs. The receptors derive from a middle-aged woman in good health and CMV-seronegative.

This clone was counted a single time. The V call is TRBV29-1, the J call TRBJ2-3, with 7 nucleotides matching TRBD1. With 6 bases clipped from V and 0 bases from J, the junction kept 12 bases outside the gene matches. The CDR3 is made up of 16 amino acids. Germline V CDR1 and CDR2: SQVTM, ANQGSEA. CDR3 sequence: CSVQGERSASTDTQYF. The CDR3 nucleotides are TGCAGCGTGCAGGGGGAGAGATCCGCCAGCACAGATACGCAGTATTTT.

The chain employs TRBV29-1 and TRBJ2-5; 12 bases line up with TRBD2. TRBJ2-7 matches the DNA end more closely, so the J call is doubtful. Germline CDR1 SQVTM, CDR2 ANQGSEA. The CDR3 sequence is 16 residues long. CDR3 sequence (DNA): TGCAGCGTTGTCTTCCTAGCGGGAGGGAAGAACTACGAGCAGTACTTC. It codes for CSVVFLAGGKNYEQYF.

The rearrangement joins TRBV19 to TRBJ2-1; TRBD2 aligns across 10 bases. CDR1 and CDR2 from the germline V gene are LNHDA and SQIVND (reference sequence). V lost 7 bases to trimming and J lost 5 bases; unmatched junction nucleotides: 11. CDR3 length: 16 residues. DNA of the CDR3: TGTGCCAGTACTATGAGGCTAGCGGGAGTGCACAATGAGCAGTTCTTC. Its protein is CASTMRLAGVHNEQFF.

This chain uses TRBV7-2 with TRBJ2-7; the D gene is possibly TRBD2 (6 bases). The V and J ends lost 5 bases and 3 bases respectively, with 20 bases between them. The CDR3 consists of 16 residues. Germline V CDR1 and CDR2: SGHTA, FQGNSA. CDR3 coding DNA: TGTGCCAGCAGCCACGGACTCCACCGGGGGAACTACGAGCAGTACTTC. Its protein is CASSHGLHRGNYEQYF.

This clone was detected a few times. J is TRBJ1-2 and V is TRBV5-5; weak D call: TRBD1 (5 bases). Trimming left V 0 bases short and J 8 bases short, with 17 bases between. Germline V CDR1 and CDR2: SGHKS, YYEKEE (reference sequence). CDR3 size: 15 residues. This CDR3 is CASSLVIGALEGYTF. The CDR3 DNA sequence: TGTGCCAGCAGCTTGGTTATAGGGGCGCTGGAGGGCTACACCTTC.

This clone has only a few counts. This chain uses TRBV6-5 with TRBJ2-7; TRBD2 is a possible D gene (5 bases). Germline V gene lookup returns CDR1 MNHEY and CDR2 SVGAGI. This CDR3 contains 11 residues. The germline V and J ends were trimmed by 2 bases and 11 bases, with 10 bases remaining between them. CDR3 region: CASSYRSGEYF. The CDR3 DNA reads TGTGCCAGCAGTTACAGGTCCGGGGAGTACTTC.

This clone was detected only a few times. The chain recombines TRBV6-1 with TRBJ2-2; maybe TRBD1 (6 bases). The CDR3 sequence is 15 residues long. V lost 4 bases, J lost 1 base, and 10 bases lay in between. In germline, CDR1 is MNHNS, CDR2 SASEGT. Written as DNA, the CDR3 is TGTGCCAGCAGTGCGATGACAGGGAACACCGGGGAGCTGTTTTTT. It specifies CASSAMTGNTGELFF.

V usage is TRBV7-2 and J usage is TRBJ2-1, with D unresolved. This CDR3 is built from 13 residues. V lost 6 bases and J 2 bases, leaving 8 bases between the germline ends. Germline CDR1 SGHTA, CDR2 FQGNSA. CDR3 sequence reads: CASRLSTYNEQFF. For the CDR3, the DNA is TGTGCCAGCAGACTTAGCACCTACAATGAGCAGTTCTTC.

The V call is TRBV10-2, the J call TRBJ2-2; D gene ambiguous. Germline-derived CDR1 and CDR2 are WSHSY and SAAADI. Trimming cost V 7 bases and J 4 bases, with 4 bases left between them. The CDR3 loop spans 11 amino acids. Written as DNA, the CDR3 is TGCGCCAGCACCGTCACCGGGGAGCTGTTTTTT. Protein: CASTVTGELFF.

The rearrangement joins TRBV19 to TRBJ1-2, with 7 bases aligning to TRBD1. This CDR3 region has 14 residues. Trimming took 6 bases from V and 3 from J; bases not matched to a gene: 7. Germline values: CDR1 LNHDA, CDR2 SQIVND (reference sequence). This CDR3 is CASRTTTGYYGYTF. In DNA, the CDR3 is TGTGCCAGTAGGACCACGACAGGGTACTATGGCTACACCTTC.

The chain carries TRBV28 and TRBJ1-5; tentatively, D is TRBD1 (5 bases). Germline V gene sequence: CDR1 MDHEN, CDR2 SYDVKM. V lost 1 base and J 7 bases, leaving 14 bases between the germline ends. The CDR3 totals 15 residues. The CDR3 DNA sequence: TGTGCCAGCAGTTTATTATCGGGGGGGGGACAGCCCCAGCATTTT. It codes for CASSLLSGGGQPQHF.

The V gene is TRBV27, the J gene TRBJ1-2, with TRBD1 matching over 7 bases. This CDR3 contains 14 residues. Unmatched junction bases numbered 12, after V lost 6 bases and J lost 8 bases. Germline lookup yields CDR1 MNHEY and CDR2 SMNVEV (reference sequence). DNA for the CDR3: TGTGCCAGCAGGTACCTACAGGGGAACATGGGCTACACCTTC. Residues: CASRYLQGNMGYTF.

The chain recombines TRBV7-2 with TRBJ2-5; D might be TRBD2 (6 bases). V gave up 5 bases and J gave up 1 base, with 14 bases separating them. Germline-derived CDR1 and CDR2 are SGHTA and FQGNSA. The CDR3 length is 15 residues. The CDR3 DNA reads TGTGCCAGCAGCCCTCAGGGACTTGGCCAAGAGACCCAGTACTTC. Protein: CASSPQGLGQETQYF.

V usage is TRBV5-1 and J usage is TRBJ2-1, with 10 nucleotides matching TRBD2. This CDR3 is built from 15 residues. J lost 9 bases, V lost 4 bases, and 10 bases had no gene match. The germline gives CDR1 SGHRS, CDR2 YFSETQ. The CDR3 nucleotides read TGCGCCAGCAGCACTAGCGGGGATGCCCTTGGTGAGCAGTTCTTC. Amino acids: CASSTSGDALGEQFF.

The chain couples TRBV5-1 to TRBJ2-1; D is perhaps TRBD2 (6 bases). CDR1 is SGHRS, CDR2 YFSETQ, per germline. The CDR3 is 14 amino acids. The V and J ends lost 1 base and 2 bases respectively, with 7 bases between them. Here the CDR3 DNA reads TGCGCCAGCAGCTTGCAGCGGGCCTACAATGAGCAGTTCTTC. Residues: CASSLQRAYNEQFF.

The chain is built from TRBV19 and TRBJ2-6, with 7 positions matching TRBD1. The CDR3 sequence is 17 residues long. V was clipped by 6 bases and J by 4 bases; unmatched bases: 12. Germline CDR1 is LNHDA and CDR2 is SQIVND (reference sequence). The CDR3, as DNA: TGTGCCAGTAGCCGACAGGGAAGCTTAACAGGGGCCAACGTCCTGACTTTC. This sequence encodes CASSRQGSLTGANVLTF.

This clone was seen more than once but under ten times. The CDR3 bases are TGTGCCAGCCAGATTACATCTCACCAGCATTTT. Its translation is CASQITSHQHF. This chain joins TRBV2 and TRBJ1-5, with D hard to call. Germline values: CDR1 SNHLY, CDR2 FYNNEI. V gave up 8 bases and J gave up 12 bases, with 14 bases separating them. The CDR3 is 11 residues long.

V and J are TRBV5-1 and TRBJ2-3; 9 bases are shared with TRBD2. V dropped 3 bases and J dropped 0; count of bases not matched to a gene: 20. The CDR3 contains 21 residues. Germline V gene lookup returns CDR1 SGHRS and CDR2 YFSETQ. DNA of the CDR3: TGCGCCAGCAGCTCCCTTACCCCAGGTAGCGGGAGAGGTGCTAGCACAGATACGCAGTATTTT. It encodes CASSSLTPGSGRGASTDTQYF. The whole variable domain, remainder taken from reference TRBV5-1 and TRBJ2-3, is KAGVTQTPRYLIKTRGQQVTLSCSPISGHRSVSWYQQTPGQGLQFLFEYFSETQRNKGNFPGRFSGRQFSNSRSEMNVSTLELGDSALYLCASSSLTPGSGRGASTDTQYFGPGTRLTVL.

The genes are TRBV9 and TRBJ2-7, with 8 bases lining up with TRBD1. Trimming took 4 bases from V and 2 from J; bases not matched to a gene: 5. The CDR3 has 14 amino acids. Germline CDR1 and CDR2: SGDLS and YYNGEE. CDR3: CASSLGQVTYEQYF. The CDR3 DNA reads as TGTGCCAGCAGCCTGGGACAGGTCACCTACGAGCAGTACTTC.

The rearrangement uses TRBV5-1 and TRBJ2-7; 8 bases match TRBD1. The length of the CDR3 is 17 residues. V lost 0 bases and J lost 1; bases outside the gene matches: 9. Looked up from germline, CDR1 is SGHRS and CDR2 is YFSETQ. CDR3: CASSLGAGGAESYEQYF. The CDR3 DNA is TGCGCCAGCAGCTTGGGAGCAGGGGGCGCTGAATCCTACGAGCAGTACTTC. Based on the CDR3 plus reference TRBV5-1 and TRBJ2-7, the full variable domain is KAGVTQTPRYLIKTRGQQVTLSCSPISGHRSVSWYQQTPGQGLQFLFEYFSETQRNKGNFPGRFSGRQFSNSRSEMNVSTLELGDSALYLCASSLGAGGAESYEQYFGPGTRLTVT.

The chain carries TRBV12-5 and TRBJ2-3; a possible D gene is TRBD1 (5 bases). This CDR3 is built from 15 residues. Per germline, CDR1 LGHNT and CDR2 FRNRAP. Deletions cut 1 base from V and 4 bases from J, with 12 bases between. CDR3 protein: CASGLAGSGADTQYF. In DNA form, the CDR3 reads TGTGCTAGTGGTTTGGCAGGGTCTGGAGCAGATACGCAGTATTTT.

CDR3 residues: CASNQYSGGETEAFF. In DNA, the CDR3 is TGTGCCAGCAATCAGTATTCGGGGGGGGAGACTGAAGCTTTCTTT. The chain employs TRBV13 and TRBJ1-1; a possible D gene is TRBD1 (5 bases). Germline V gene data show CDR1 as PRHDT and CDR2 as FYEKMQ (reference sequence). Trimming took 7 bases from V and 5 from J, leaving 20 bases between them. The CDR3 runs 15 residues. Full variable domain (remainder filled in from reference TRBV13 and TRBJ1-1): AAGVIQSPRHLIKEKRETATLKCYPIPRHDTVYWYQQGPGQDPQFLISFYEKMQSDKGSIPDRFSAQQFSDYHSELNMSSLELGDSALYFCASNQYSGGETEAFFGQGTRLTVV.

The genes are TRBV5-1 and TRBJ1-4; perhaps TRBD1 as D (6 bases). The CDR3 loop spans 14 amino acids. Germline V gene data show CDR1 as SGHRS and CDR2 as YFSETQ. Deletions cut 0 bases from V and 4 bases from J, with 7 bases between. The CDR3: CASSLAGDNEKLFF. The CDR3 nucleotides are TGCGCCAGCAGCTTGGCAGGGGATAATGAAAAACTGTTTTTT.